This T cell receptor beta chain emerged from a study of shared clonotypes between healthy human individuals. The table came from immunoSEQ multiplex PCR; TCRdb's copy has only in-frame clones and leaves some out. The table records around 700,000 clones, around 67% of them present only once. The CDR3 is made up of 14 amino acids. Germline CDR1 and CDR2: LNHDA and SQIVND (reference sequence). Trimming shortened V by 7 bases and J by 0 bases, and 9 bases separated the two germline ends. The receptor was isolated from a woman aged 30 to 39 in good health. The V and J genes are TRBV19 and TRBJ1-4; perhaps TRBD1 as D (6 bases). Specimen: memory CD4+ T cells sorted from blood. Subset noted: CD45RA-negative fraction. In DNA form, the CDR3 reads TGTGCCAGTAAGGGGGATGCAACTAATGAAAAACTGTTTTTT. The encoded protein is CASKGDATNEKLFF.